This T cell receptor (beta chain) was recorded in a study of blood T cell repertoires in COVID-19. About the study: Collection of acute and convalescent COVID-19 samples took place in the United States, Italy and Spain. T cells, B-cell-depleted T cells, or PBMCs supplied cDNA or gDNA.

The ends lost 7 bases at V and 0 bases at J; junction bases unmatched: 5. The length of the CDR3 is 14 residues. From germline, CDR1 is MDHEN and CDR2 SYDVKM. Per the authors' pipeline: Using reference gene primer amplification, nucleated cell counts were estimated. Measured with immunoSEQ multiplex PCR; TCRdb has only the in-frame clones, and not every one. The DNA gave D and trimming, while V, J and clone size come from that table. This sample has approximately 200,000 clones; roughly nine tenths occur once, and the top ten carry under 2%. The sample consisted of peripheral blood. This clonotype originated in a man in his 70s with acute or convalescent COVID-19. The rearrangement links TRBV28 to TRBJ1-2, with TRBD1 identical over 7 bases. CDR3 in amino acids: CASKNRGSNYGYTF. CDR3 DNA sequence: TGTGCCAGCAAAAACAGGGGATCTAACTATGGCTACACCTTC.